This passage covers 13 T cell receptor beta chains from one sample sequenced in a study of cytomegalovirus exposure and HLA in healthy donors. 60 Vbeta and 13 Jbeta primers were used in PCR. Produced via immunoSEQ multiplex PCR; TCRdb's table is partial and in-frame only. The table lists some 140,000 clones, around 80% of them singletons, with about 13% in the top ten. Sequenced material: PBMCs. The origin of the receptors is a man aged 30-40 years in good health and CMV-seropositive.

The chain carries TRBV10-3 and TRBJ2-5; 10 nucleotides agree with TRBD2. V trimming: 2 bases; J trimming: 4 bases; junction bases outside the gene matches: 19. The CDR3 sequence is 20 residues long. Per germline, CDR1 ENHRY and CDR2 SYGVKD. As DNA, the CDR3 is TGTGCCATCAGTGAGGGGGGGCTAGCGGGAGATAGCAAAGGGCGAGAGACCCAGTACTTC. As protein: CAISEGGLAGDSKGRETQYF.

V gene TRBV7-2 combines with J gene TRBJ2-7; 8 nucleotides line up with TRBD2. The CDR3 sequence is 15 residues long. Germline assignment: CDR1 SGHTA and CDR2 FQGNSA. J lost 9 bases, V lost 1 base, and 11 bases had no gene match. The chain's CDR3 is CASSLVRGEVSGQYF. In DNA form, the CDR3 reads TGTGCCAGCAGCTTAGTGCGGGGGGAGGTTTCGGGGCAGTACTTC.

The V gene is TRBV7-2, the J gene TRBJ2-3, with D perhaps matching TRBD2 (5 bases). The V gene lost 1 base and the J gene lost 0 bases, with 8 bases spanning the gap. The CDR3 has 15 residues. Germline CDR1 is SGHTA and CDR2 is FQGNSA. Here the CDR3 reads CASSLVRGSTDTQYF. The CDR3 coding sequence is TGTGCCAGCAGCTTAGTACGAGGGAGCACAGATACGCAGTATTTT.

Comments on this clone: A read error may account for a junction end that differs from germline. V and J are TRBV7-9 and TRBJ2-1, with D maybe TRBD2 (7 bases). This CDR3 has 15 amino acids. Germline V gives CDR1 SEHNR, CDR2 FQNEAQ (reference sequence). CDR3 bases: TGTTCCAGCAGCTTAGGGGGGGGACCATACAATGAGCAGTTCTTC. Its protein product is CSSSLGGGPYNEQFF.

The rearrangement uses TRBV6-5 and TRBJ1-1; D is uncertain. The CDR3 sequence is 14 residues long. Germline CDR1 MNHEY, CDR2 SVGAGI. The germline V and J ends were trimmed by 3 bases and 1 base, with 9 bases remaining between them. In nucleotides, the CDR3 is TGTGCCAGCAGTTATGCCAGGTCGAACACTGAAGCTTTCTTT. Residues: CASSYARSNTEAFF.

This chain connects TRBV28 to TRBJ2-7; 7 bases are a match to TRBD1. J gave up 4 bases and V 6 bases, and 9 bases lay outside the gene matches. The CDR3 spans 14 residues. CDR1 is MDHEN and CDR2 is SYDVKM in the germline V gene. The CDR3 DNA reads TGTGCCAGCAGACGTCGGACAGGACCATACGAGCAGTACTTC. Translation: CASRRRTGPYEQYF.

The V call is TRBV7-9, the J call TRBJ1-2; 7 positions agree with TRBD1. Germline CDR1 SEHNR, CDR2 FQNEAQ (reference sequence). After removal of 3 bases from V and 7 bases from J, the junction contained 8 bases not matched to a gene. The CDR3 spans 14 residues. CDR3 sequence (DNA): TGTGCCAGCAGCTTGGGCGACAGGGTGGGTGGCTACACCTTC. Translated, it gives CASSLGDRVGGYTF.

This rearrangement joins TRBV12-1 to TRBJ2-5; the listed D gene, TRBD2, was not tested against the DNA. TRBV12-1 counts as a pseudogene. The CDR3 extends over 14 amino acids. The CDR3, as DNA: TGTGCCAGCAGGTCACTAGCAGATCAAGAGACCCAGTACTTC. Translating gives CASRSLADQETQYF.

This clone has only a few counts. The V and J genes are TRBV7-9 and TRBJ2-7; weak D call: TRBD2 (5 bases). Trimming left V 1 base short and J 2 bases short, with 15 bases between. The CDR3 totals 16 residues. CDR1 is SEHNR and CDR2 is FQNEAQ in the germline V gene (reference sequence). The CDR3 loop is CASSLVMSLATYEQYF. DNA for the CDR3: TGTGCCAGCAGCTTAGTCATGTCTCTAGCAACCTACGAGCAGTACTTC.

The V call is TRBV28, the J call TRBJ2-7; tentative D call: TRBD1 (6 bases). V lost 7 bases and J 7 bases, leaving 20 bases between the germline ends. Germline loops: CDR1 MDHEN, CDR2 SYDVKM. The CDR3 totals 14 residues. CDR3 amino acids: CASTTETGPFEQYF. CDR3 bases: TGTGCCAGCACCACAGAGACAGGCCCCTTTGAGCAGTACTTC.

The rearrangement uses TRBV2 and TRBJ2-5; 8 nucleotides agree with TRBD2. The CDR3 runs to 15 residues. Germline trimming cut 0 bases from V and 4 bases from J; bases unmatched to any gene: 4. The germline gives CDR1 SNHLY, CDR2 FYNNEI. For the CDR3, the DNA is TGTGCCAGCAGTGAAGCTCTTGCGGGAGGAGAGACCCAGTACTTC. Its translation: CASSEALAGGETQYF.

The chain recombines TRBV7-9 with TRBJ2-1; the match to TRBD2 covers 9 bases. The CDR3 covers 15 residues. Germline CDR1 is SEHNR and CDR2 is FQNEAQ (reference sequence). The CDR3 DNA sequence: TGTGTCACTCGGCGGGAGGGTATGATGTACAATGAGCAGTTCTTC. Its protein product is CVTRREGMMYNEQFF.

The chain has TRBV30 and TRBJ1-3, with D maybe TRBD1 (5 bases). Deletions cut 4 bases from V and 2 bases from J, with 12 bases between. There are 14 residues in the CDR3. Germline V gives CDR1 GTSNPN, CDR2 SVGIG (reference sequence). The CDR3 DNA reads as TGTGCCTGGACCCTGGGGGGGGCTGGAAACACCATATATTTT. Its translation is CAWTLGGAGNTIYF. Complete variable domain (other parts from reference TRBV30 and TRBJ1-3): SQTIHQWPATLVQPVGSPLSLECTVEGTSNPNLYWYRQAAGRGLQLLFYSVGIGQISSEVPQNLSASRPQDRQFILSSKKLLLSDSGFYLCAWTLGGAGNTIYFGEGSWLTVV.